The sequence of this T cell receptor beta chain was determined in a study of blood T cell repertoires in COVID-19. Across the study: Material from acute and convalescent COVID-19 was sourced from the United States, Italy and Spain.

Profiling relied on immunoSEQ multiplex PCR, and the TCRdb table lists in-frame clones only, not all of them. The data hold 25,000 to 35,000 clones, with about 80% observed a single time. Trimming took off 1 base at V and 9 bases at J, with 10 bases between the two ends. In germline, CDR1 is LGHNA, CDR2 YNFKEQ. The CDR3 loop spans 13 amino acids. The chain carries TRBV4-2 and TRBJ2-4; no reliable D call. The sequencing sample was made of peripheral blood. The sequence derives from a man aged 70-80 years with active COVID-19. CDR3 sequence (DNA): TGTGCCAGCAGCCAAGTTCAGGCCCCCATTCAGTACTTC. Its protein product is CASSQVQAPIQYF.